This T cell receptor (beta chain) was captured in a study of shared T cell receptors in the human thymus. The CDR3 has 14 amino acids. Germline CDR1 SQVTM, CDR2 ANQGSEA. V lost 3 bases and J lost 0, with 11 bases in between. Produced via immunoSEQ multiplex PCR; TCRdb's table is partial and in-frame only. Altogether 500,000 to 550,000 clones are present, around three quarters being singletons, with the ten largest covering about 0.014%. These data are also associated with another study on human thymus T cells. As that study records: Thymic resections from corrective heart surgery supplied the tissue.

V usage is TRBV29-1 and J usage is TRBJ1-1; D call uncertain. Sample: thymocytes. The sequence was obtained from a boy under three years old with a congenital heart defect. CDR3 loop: CSVEASAMNTEAFF. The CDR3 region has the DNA TGCAGCGTTGAGGCCAGCGCTATGAACACTGAAGCTTTCTTT.